The T cell receptor beta chain under discussion was sequenced for a study of T cell repertoires in cytomegalovirus infection. In the study overall: As its CMV epitopes, the study selected recently identified HLA-C-restricted and well-studied HLA-B-restricted targets.

The CDR3 has 16 residues. The germline CDR1 and CDR2 sequences are MGHRA and YSYEKL. Each CDR3 protein is one row after TCRdb ran MiXCR on the reads. The table shows about 900,000 distinct CDR3 sequences, with roughly a third occurring only once. Comments on this clonotype: The antigen remains unidentified. One end of the junction does not line up with germline, which may come from a read error.

The sequencing here drew on cultured CD8+ T cells from PBMCs, taken from culture after CMV antigen stimulation. The chain recombines TRBV4-1 with TRBJ1-1; 11 nucleotides agree with TRBD1. The receptor comes from a human donor in good health (CMV status not recorded). Some clones in this sample may be carry-over from other donors' samples. CDR3 residues: CASSQRGQGVNTEAFF. The CDR3 nucleotides read TGTGCCAGCAGCCAAAGGGGACAGGGGGTAAACACTGAAGCTTTCTTT.